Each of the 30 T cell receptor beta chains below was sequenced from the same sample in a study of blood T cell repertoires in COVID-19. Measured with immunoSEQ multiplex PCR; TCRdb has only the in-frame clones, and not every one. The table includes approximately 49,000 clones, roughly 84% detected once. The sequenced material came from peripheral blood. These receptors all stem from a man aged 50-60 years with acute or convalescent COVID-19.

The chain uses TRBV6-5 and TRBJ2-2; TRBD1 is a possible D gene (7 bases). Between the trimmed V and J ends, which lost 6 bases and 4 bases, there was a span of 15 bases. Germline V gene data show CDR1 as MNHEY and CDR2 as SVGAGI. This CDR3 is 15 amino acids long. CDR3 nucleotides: TGTGCCAGCAGATACAGGGGAGGTGGCACCGGGGAGCTGTTTTTT. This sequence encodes CASRYRGGGTGELFF.

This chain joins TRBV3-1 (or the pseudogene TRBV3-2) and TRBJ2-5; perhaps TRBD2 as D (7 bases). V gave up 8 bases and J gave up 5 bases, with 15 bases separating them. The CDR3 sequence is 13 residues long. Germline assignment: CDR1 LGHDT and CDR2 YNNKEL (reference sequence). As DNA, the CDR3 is TGTGCCAGCGCGACGGGGGGCGGCGAGACCCAGTACTTC. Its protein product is CASATGGGETQYF.

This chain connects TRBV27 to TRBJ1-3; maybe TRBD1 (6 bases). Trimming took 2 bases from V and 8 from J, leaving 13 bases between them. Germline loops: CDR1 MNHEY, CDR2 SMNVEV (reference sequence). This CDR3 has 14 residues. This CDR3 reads CASSLTGTKDTIYF. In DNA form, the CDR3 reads TGTGCCAGCAGTTTAACCGGGACAAAGGACACCATATATTTT.

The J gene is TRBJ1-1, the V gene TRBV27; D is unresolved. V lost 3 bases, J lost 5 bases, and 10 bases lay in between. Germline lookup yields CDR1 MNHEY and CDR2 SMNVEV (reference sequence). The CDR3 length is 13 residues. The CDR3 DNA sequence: TGTGCCAGCAGTTTGGCCGGGATAACTGAAGCTTTCTTT. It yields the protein CASSLAGITEAFF.

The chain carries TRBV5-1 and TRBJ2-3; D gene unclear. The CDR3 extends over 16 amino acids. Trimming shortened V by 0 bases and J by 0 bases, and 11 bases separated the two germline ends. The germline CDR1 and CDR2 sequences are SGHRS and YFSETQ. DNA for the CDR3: TGCGCCAGCAGCTTGGTAGCTTTCACTAGCACAGATACGCAGTATTTT. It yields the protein CASSLVAFTSTDTQYF.

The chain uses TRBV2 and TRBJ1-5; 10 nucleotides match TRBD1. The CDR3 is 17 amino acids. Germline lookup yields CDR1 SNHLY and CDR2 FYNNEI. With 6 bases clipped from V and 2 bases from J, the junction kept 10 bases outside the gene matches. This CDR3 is CASRERDRGIGNQPQHF. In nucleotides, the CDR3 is TGTGCCAGCAGGGAACGGGACAGGGGCATCGGCAATCAGCCCCAGCATTTT.

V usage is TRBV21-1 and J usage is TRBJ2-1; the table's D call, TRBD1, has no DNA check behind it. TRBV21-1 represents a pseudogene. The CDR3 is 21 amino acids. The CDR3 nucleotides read TGTGCCAGCAGCAAAGCGATGAGTTTAAGTTTGAGACAGGCATCCTACAATGAGCAGTTCTTC. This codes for CASSKAMSLSLRQASYNEQFF.

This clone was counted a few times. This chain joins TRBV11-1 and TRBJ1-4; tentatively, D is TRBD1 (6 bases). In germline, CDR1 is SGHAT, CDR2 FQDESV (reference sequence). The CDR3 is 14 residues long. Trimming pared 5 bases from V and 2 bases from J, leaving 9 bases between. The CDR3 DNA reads TGTGCCAGCAGCCGTGACAGGACTAATGAAAAACTGTTTTTT. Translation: CASSRDRTNEKLFF. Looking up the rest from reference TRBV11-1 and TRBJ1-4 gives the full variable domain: EAEVAQSPRYKITEKSQAVAFWCDPISGHATLYWYRQILGQGPELLVQFQDESVVDDSQLPKDRFSAERLKGVDSTLKIQPAELGDSAMYLCASSRDRTNEKLFFGSGTQLSVL.

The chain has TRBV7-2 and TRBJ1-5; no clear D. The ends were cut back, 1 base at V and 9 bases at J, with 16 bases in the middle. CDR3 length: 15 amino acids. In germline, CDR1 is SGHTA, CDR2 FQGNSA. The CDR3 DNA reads TGTGCCAGCAGCTTAGATTGGGCCCCTGAACGGCCCCAGCATTTT. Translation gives CASSLDWAPERPQHF.

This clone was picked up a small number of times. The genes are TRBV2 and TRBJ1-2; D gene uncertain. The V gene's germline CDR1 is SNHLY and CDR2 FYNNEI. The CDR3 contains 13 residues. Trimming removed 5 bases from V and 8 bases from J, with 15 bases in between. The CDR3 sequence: CASSPDRAGGYTF. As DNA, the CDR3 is TGTGCCAGCAGTCCGGACCGGGCGGGGGGCTACACCTTC.

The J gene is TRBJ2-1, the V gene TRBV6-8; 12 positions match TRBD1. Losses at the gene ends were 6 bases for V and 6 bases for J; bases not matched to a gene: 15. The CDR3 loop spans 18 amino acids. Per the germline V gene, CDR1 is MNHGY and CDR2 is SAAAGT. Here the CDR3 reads CASRTGTGGGNRVNEQFF. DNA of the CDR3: TGTGCCAGCAGAACCGGGACAGGGGGCGGGAATAGGGTCAATGAGCAGTTCTTC.

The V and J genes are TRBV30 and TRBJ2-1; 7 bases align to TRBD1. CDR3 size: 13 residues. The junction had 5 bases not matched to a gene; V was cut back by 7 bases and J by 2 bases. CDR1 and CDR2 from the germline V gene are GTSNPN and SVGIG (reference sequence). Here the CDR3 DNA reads TGTGCCTTCCGGGACAGCCCCTACAATGAGCAGTTCTTC. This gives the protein CAFRDSPYNEQFF.

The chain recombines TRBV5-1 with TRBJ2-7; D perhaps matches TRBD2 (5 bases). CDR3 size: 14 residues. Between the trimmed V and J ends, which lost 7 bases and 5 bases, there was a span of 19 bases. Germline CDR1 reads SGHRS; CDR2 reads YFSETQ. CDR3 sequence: CASAGETTLDEQYF. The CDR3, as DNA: TGCGCCAGCGCCGGGGAGACCACCCTGGACGAGCAGTACTTC. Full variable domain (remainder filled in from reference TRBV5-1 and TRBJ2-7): KAGVTQTPRYLIKTRGQQVTLSCSPISGHRSVSWYQQTPGQGLQFLFEYFSETQRNKGNFPGRFSGRQFSNSRSEMNVSTLELGDSALYLCASAGETTLDEQYFGPGTRLTVT.

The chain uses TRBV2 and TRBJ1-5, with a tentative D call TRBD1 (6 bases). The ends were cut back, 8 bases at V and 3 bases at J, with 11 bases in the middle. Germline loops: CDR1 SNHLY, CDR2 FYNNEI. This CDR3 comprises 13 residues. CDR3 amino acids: CASGGADNQPQHF. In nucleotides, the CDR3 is TGTGCCAGCGGGGGGGCAGACAATCAGCCCCAGCATTTT.

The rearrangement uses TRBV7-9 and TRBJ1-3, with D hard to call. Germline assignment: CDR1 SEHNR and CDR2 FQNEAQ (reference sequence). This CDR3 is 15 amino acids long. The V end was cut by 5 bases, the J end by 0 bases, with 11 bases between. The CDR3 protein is CASSPQASSGNTIYF. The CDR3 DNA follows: TGTGCCAGCAGCCCTCAAGCGAGCTCTGGAAACACCATATATTTT. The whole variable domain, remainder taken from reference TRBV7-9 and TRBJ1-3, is DTGVSQNPRHKITKRGQNVTFRCDPISEHNRLYWYRQTLGQGPEFLTYFQNEAQLEKSRLLSDRFSAERPKGSFSTLEIQRTEQGDSAMYLCASSPQASSGNTIYFGEGSWLTVV.

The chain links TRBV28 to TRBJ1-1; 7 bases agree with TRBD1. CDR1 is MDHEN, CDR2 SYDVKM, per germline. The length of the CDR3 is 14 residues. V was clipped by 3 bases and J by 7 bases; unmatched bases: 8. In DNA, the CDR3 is TGTGCCAGCAGTTTCGCCGGACAGGCTCTTGAAGCTTTCTTT. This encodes CASSFAGQALEAFF.

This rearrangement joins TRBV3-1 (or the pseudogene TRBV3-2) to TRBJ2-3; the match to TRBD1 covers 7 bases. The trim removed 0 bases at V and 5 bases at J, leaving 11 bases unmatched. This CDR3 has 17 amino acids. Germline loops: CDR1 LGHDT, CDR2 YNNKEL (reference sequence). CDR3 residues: CASSQDLARGMRDTQYF. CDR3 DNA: TGTGCCAGCAGCCAAGATTTGGCCAGGGGGATGAGAGATACGCAGTATTTT.

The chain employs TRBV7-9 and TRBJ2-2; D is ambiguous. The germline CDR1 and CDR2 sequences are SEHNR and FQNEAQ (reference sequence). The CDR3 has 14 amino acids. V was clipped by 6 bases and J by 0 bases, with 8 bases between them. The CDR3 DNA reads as TGTGCCAGCAGTTCGCCTACGAACACCGGGGAGCTGTTTTTT. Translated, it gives CASSSPTNTGELFF.

CDR3: CASSQDSGISPLHF. The CDR3 DNA sequence: TGCGCCAGCAGCCAAGATAGCGGCATTTCACCCCTCCACTTT. This chain connects TRBV4-1 to TRBJ1-6; the D is unclear. Germline CDR1 MGHRA, CDR2 YSYEKL. The CDR3 runs 14 residues. V shed 0 bases and J shed 9 bases, with 9 bases lying between them.

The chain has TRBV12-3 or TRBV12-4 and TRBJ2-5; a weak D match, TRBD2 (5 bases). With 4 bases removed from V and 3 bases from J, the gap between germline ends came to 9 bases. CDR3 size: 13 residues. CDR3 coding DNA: TGTGCCAGCAGTTACTTAGCGAAAGAGACCCAGTACTTC. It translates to CASSYLAKETQYF.

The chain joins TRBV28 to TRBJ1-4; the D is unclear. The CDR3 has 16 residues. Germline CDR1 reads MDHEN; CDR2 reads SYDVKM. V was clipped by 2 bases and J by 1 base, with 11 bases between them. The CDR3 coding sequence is TGTGCCAGCAGTTTAGCGGACTTCTTAACTAATGAAAAACTGTTTTTT. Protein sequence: CASSLADFLTNEKLFF.

The chain's CDR3 is CASSQGGLAAMTGELFF. The DNA for the CDR3 is TGCGCCAGCAGCCAAGGGGGACTAGCGGCCATGACCGGGGAGCTGTTTTTT. This sequence joins TRBV4-1 and TRBJ2-2, with 11 nucleotides matching TRBD2. V was clipped by 1 base and J by 5 bases; unmatched bases: 6. Germline V gives CDR1 MGHRA, CDR2 YSYEKL. The CDR3 spans 17 residues.

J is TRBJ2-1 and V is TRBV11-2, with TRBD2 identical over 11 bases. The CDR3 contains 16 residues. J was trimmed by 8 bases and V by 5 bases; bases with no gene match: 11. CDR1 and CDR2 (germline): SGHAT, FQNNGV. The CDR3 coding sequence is TGTGCCAGCAGCGCCCACTTAGCGGGAGGGCTGGATGAGCAGTTCTTC. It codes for CASSAHLAGGLDEQFF.

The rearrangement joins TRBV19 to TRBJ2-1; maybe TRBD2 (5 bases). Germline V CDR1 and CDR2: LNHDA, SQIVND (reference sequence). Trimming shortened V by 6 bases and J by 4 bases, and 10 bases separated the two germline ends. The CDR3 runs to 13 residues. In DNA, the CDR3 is TGTGCCAGTAGCCAGACTAAATACAATGAGCAGTTCTTC. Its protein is CASSQTKYNEQFF.

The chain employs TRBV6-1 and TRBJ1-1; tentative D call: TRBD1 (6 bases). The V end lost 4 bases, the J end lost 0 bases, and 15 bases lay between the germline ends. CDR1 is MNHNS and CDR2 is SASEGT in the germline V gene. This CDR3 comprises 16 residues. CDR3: CASSALTGTLNTEAFF. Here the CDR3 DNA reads TGTGCCAGCAGTGCCCTCACCGGGACACTGAACACTGAAGCTTTCTTT.

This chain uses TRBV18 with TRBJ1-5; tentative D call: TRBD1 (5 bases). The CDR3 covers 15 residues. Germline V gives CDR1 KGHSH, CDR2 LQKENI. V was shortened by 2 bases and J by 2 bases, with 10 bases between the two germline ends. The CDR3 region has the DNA TGTGCCAGCTCACCAGCGGGGGTGGGCAATCAGCCCCAGCATTTT. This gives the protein CASSPAGVGNQPQHF.

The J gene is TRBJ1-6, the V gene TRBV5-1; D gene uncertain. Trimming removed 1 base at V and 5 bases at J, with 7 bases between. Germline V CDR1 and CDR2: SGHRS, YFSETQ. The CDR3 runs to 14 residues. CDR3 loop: CASSLTGNNSPLHF. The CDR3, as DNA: TGCGCCAGCAGCTTGACGGGTAATAATTCACCCCTCCACTTT.

CDR3 region: CASSQTSAYDNEQFF. CDR3 bases: TGTGCCAGCAGCCAGACTAGCGCATACGACAATGAGCAGTTCTTC. The gene calls are TRBV3-1 (or the pseudogene TRBV3-2) and TRBJ2-1, with 8 bases that match TRBD2. From germline, CDR1 is LGHDT and CDR2 YNNKEL (reference sequence). The V segment lost 3 bases and the J segment 5 bases; nucleotides outside the gene matches: 6. The CDR3 contains 15 residues.

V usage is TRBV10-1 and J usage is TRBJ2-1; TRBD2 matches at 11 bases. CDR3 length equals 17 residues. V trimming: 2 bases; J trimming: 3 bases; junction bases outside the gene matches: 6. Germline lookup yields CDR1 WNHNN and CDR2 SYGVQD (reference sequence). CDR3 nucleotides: TGCGCCAGCAGTGAGGAACCGGGACTAGCGGACTACAATGAGCAGTTCTTC. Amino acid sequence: CASSEEPGLADYNEQFF.

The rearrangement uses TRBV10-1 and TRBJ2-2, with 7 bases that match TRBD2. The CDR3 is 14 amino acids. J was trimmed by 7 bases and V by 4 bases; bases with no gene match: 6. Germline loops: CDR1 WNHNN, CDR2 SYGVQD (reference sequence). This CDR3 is CASSARWEGGELFF. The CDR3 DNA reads TGCGCCAGCAGTGCGCGCTGGGAGGGCGGGGAGCTGTTTTTT.